These 14 T cell receptor beta chains were all obtained from the same sample, sequenced in a study of cytomegalovirus exposure and HLA in healthy donors. PCR employed 60 Vbeta and 13 Jbeta primers. Sequenced by immunoSEQ multiplex PCR; TCRdb stores in-frame clones only, minus some. The sample comprises tens of thousands of clones, about three quarters of which are singletons, and 3% to 3.5% rests with the top ten. The sequenced sample consisted of PBMCs. These TCRs come from a man younger than 35 in good health and CMV-seronegative.

The table lists this clone with a few counts. The chain uses TRBV6-1 and TRBJ1-1; D is ambiguous. Per germline, CDR1 MNHNS and CDR2 SASEGT. The CDR3 contains 14 residues. V lost 2 bases to trimming and J lost 6 bases, with 13 bases between them. CDR3: CASSEPGRTAEAFF. CDR3 coding DNA: TGTGCCAGCAGTGAACCCGGGAGAACGGCTGAAGCTTTCTTT.

The genes are TRBV13 and TRBJ2-1; 8 nucleotides line up with TRBD2. The CDR3 spans 14 residues. Per the germline V gene, CDR1 is PRHDT and CDR2 is FYEKMQ (reference sequence). Unmatched junction bases numbered 5, after V lost 3 bases and J lost 7 bases. The CDR3 DNA follows: TGTGCCAGCAGCTTCGGGGGGGCTTGGAATGAGCAGTTCTTC. This translates into CASSFGGAWNEQFF.

The chain carries TRBV27 and TRBJ2-2; D is uncertain. Trimming left V 6 bases short and J 13 bases short, with 18 bases between. CDR1 and CDR2 from the germline V gene are MNHEY and SMNVEV (reference sequence). The CDR3 is 13 amino acids. The DNA for the CDR3 is TGTGCCAGCAGCCTGGCCCTTCTAGGTCCGCTGTTTTTT. Amino acid sequence: CASSLALLGPLFF.

This rearrangement joins TRBV19 to TRBJ1-1, with D hard to call. The length of the CDR3 is 14 residues. The germline CDR1 and CDR2 sequences are LNHDA and SQIVND (reference sequence). V was cut by 5 bases and J by 1 base, with 11 bases left in between. The CDR3 coding sequence is TGTGCCAGTAGTCTGGCAGTCCCGAACACTGAAGCTTTCTTT. It codes for CASSLAVPNTEAFF.

The chain recombines TRBV5-1 with TRBJ1-1, with a possible D match to TRBD1 (5 bases). CDR3 length: 16 amino acids. Trimming stripped 0 bases from V and 0 bases from J, with 12 bases between. The germline CDR1 and CDR2 sequences are SGHRS and YFSETQ. The CDR3 reads CASSLVIGHMNTEAFF. The DNA for the CDR3 is TGCGCCAGCAGCTTGGTGATCGGACACATGAACACTGAAGCTTTCTTT.

CDR3 loop: CASSSDGRGDEKLFF. Written as DNA, the CDR3 is TGTGCCAGCAGTTCGGACGGCAGGGGTGATGAAAAACTGTTTTTT. The chain uses TRBV7-9 and TRBJ1-4; D might be TRBD1 (6 bases). The CDR3 spans 15 residues. The germline V gene has CDR1 SEHNR and CDR2 FQNEAQ (reference sequence). V dropped 6 bases and J dropped 6 bases, with 17 bases sitting between them. Full variable domain (outside the CDR3, taken from reference TRBV7-9 and TRBJ1-4): DTGVSQNPRHKITKRGQNVTFRCDPISEHNRLYWYRQTLGQGPEFLTYFQNEAQLEKSRLLSDRFSAERPKGSFSTLEIQRTEQGDSAMYLCASSSDGRGDEKLFFGSGTQLSVL.

The chain uses TRBV6-1 and TRBJ2-2, with 7 bases that match TRBD1. Germline V gives CDR1 MNHNS, CDR2 SASEGT. There are 14 residues in the CDR3. V was clipped by 8 bases and J by 4 bases; unmatched bases: 7. The CDR3 DNA reads as TGTGCCAGCCAGGGACAGCTGAGCACCGGGGAGCTGTTTTTT. Its translation: CASQGQLSTGELFF.

The chain carries TRBV6-1 and TRBJ1-2; D perhaps matches TRBD1 (6 bases). V lost 3 bases and J lost 4, with 9 bases in between. CDR1 is MNHNS and CDR2 is SASEGT in the germline V gene. The CDR3 has 13 amino acids. The CDR3 DNA follows: TGTGCCAGCAGTGACCGGGACACCTATGGCTACACCTTC. Its protein product is CASSDRDTYGYTF.

The chain uses TRBV2 and TRBJ2-1, with 8 bases that match TRBD1. Germline V gene lookup returns CDR1 SNHLY and CDR2 FYNNEI. Trimming cost V 5 bases and J 5 bases; bases outside gene matches: 5. The CDR3 has 14 residues. The CDR3 region is CASSKDRVNNEQFF. CDR3 sequence (DNA): TGTGCCAGCAGTAAGGACAGGGTTAACAATGAGCAGTTCTTC.

This rearrangement joins TRBV7-8 to TRBJ2-7, with D possibly being TRBD1 (6 bases). There are 16 residues in the CDR3. Germline loops: CDR1 SGHVS, CDR2 FQNEAQ. V lost 4 bases, J lost 6 bases, and 22 bases lay in between. This CDR3 is CASSSIQGKGIFEQYF. The CDR3 DNA reads as TGTGCCAGCAGCTCTATTCAGGGGAAAGGGATTTTCGAGCAGTACTTC.

The rearrangement joins TRBV6-5 to TRBJ2-5; possibly TRBD1 for D (6 bases). V lost 2 bases and J lost 5, with 15 bases in between. The CDR3 spans 15 residues. The germline V gene encodes CDR1 MNHEY and CDR2 SVGAGI. This chain's CDR3 is CASSYDDRIGETQYF. The CDR3 region has the DNA TGTGCCAGCAGTTACGACGACAGGATAGGCGAGACCCAGTACTTC.

This sequence joins TRBV19 and TRBJ1-5; D remains ambiguous. CDR1 LNHDA and CDR2 SQIVND come from the germline V gene (reference sequence). CDR3 size: 15 residues. V dropped 3 bases and J dropped 0 bases, with 9 bases sitting between them. This CDR3 is CASSIQDYSNQPQHF. CDR3 coding DNA: TGTGCCAGTAGTATCCAAGACTATAGCAATCAGCCCCAGCATTTT.

The chain combines TRBV9 with TRBJ2-2; D is perhaps TRBD2 (5 bases). The length of the CDR3 is 14 residues. V lost 0 bases, J lost 3 bases, and 6 bases lay in between. Germline V gene lookup returns CDR1 SGDLS and CDR2 YYNGEE. Here the CDR3 DNA reads TGTGCCAGCAGCGTAGCGCGGGACACCGGGGAGCTGTTTTTT. Translation gives CASSVARDTGELFF.

A few counts support this clone. V is TRBV5-1 and J is TRBJ2-5, with D perhaps TRBD1 (6 bases). Trimming cost V 2 bases and J 4 bases, with 12 bases left between them. The CDR3 is 14 residues long. CDR1 and CDR2 (germline): SGHRS, YFSETQ. The CDR3 sequence: CASSFGQGLETQYF. In DNA form, the CDR3 reads TGCGCCAGCAGCTTTGGGCAGGGGCTAGAGACCCAGTACTTC.